This TCR beta chain was sequenced for a study of human T cells and chemical hapten exposure. On the study more broadly: All patients underwent weekly scalp dosing with diphenylcyclopropenone for the full roughly 25-week study. Study-wide results and caveats: Versus controls, significantly more large CDR3 similarity clusters arose from expanded TCRs.

Time point noted: patch test 1, 2 weeks after DPC sensitization. The treatment is: therapeutic diphenylcyclopropenone sensitization with weekly scalp DPC. Only after blood had been drawn was each patch test applied. The study enrolled 18 to 70-year-old alopecia patients suitable for DPC. This clonotype appeared a few times. The antigen is undetermined. TCRdb reprocessed the RACE reads via MiXCR and lists one record per CDR3 protein. The sample holds approximately 80,000 distinct CDR3 sequences; roughly 10% are singletons and the top ten take approximately 4%. The sample in question was whole blood, obtained in connection with sensitization to the hapten diphenylcyclopropenone (DPC). The clonotype was recovered from a woman aged 50 to 60 with alopecia areata. Some clones in this sample may be carry-over from other donors' samples.

The CDR3 nucleotides read TGTGCCAGCAGCTTACTGTCCCTGGGGGACTATGGCTACACCTTC. Translated, it gives CASSLLSLGDYGYTF. The chain employs TRBV7-9 and TRBJ1-2, with D perhaps TRBD1 (5 bases). Germline CDR1 reads SEHNR; CDR2 reads FQNEAQ (reference sequence). CDR3 length equals 15 residues. The ends were cut back, 2 bases at V and 3 bases at J, with 13 bases in the middle.